This T cell receptor (beta chain) stems from a study of T cells in Graves' hyperthyroidism and ophthalmopathy. About the study: Peripheral blood was secured at the point of initial diagnosis, before any treatment. General study findings and limits: Median prediction lead before ophthalmopathy onset was 6.5 months with the model.

The investigators amplified TCR beta CDR3 regions from RNA transcripts. The HTBI set primed first-round TCR CDR3 RT-PCR. TCRdb re-called the multiplex PCR reads with MiXCR, one entry per CDR3 protein. The sample contains 500,000 or so distinct CDR3 sequences, roughly 17% of which appear only once. Diagnosing involved the use of clinical symptoms, serum thyroxine and TRAb, thyroid ultrasound and orbital computed tomography. It was 8 to 10 ml of fresh peripheral blood that supplied the PBMCs. This clonotype was picked up one time. The antigen is not known. Sequencing was performed on blood. The source of this sequence is a woman in her late teens or twenties with Graves' ophthalmopathy.

This CDR3 reads CASSLGLQSTDTQYF. CDR3 nucleotides: TGTGCCAGCAGCTTGGGGCTGCAGAGCACAGATACGCAGTATTTT. The chain combines TRBV5-8 with TRBJ2-3; D remains ambiguous. The CDR3 length is 15 residues. Germline V gene lookup returns CDR1 SGHTS and CDR2 YDEGEE. The V and J ends lost 0 bases and 0 bases respectively, with 8 bases between them.